The clone carrying this TCR beta chain came up a few times. What it binds is not known. The source of the sample is a study of response to subunit inactivated influenza vaccine. The germline gives CDR1 MNHEY, CDR2 SVGEGT. This CDR3 has 15 amino acids. V dropped 7 bases and J dropped 0 bases, with 16 bases sitting between them. TCRdb processed the RT-PCR reads anew with MiXCR; each CDR3 protein has one entry. The sample lists almost 600,000 distinct CDR3 sequences; approximately 14% were seen once. Study-wide points: The authors proposed limited new T cell recruitment per seasonal influenza vaccination.

The V call is TRBV6-2 or TRBV6-3, the J call TRBJ2-7; D might be TRBD1 (5 bases). This sample comprised PBMCs from blood, obtained 11 to 12 days after vaccination. This receptor was taken from a man between 45 and 60 years old who received an inactivated influenza vaccine. CDR3 sequence: CASKSQGSSSYEQYF. The CDR3 nucleotides read TGTGCCAGCAAAAGTCAGGGCTCGAGCTCCTACGAGCAGTACTTC.